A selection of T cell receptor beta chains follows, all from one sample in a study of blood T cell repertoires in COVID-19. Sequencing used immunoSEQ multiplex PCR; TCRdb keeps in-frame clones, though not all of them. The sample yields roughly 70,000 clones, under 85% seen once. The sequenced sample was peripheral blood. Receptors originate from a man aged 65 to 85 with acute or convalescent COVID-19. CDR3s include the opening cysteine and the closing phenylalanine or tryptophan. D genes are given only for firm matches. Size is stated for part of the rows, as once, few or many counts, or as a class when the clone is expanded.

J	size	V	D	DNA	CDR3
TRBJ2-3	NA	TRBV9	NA	TGTGCCAGCAGCGTAGCTCAGGGCAGGCACACAGATACGCAGTATTTT	CASSVAQGRHTDTQYF
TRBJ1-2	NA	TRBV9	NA	TGTGCCAGCAGCGCCCCTTCGACAGGAGTTTTGGCGGGCTACACCTTC	CASSAPSTGVLAGYTF
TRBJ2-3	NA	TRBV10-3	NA	TGTGCCATCCGAGGGAGAACTCGCACAGATACGCAGTATTTT	CAIRGRTRTDTQYF
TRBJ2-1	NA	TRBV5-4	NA	TGTGCCAGCAGTCACCCTAGCTCCTACAATGAGCAGTTCTTC	CASSHPSSYNEQFF
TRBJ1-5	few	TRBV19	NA	TGTGCCAGTAGTATATCGGCGGGTAGCAATCAGCCCCAGCATTTT	CASSISAGSNQPQHF
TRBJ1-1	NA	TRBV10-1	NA	TGCGCCAGCAGTGAGTCCGGGGAATCGAACACTGAAGCTTTCTTT	CASSESGESNTEAFF
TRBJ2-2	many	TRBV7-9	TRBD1	TGTGCCAGCAGCATAGGGACAGGGGGCGATACCGGGGAGCTGTTTTTT	CASSIGTGGDTGELFF
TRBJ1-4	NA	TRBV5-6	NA	TGTGCCAGCAGCGGGGGAGGCCAGGGAGGTGAAAAACTGTTTTTT	CASSGGGQGGEKLFF
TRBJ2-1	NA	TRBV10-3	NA	TGTGCCATCAGGCCCACGAGTACGGTGAATGAGCAGTTCTTC	CAIRPTSTVNEQFF
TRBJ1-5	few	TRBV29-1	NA	TGCAGCGTAAAGGAGAGCAATCAGCCCCAGCATTTT	CSVKESNQPQHF
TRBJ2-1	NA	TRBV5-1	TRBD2	TGCGCCAGCAGCTTGTCGACGGGACTAGGGAACAATGAGCAGTTCTTC	CASSLSTGLGNNEQFF
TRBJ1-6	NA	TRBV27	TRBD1	TGTGCCAGCAGGGGGGACAGGGCGGACTATAATTCACCCCTCCACTTT	CASRGDRADYNSPLHF
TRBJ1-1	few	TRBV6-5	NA	TGTGCCAGCAGCCTATACTCGAACACTGAAGCTTTCTTT	CASSLYSNTEAFF
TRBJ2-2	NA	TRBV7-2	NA	TGTGCCAGCAGCTTAAAGGCTAGCCGGGGAACCGGGGAGCTGTTTTTT	CASSLKASRGTGELFF
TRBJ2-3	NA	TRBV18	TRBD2	TGTGCCAGCTACTCCACGGGGGGGCCAAGCACAGATACGCAGTATTTT	CASYSTGGPSTDTQYF
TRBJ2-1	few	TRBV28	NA	TGTGCCAGCAGTCCCCGCAGGGGCGCCCCCCACAATGAGCAGTTCTTC	CASSPRRGAPHNEQFF
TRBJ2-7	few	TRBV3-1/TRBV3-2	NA	TGTGCCAGCAGCCAAGGAAGTGGCGGCGAGCAGTACTTC	CASSQGSGGEQYF
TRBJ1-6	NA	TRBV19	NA	TGTGCCAGTAGTTTGAGGGGAGGACTCCTCCACTTT	CASSLRGGLLHF
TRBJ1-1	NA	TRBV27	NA	TGTGCCAGCAGGTTAAATGAGCCAAACGGAGCCTTTGAAGCTTTCTTT	CASRLNEPNGAFEAFF
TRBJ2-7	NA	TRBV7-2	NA	TGTGCCAGCAGACGGAGCGGCTCCTACGAGCAGTACTTC	CASRRSGSYEQYF
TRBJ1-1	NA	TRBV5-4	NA	TGTGCCAGCAGCGCGACAGCCACATCGAACACTGAAGCTTTCTTT	CASSATATSNTEAFF
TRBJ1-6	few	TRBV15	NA	TGTGCCACCAGCAGAGATGGGCGAGATAATTCACCCCTCCACTTT	CATSRDGRDNSPLHF
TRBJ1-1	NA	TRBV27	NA	TGTGCCAGCAGGTCGGGACAAGGGAGGAACACTGAAGCTTTCTTT	CASRSGQGRNTEAFF
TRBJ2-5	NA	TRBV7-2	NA	TGTGCCAGCAGCTTCTCTCGGGCGGGGGCGGAGACCCAGTACTTC	CASSFSRAGAETQYF
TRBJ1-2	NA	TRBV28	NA	TGTGCCAGCAACGGCGGGGTGTTCGATGGCTACACCTTC	CASNGGVFDGYTF
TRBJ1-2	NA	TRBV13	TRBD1	TGTGCCAGCAGCTTAGGGACAGGGGTCACTAACTATGGCTACACCTTC	CASSLGTGVTNYGYTF
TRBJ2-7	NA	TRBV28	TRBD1	TGTGCCAGCAGTTTATGGACGGGACAGGGCTTCGAGCAGTACTTC	CASSLWTGQGFEQYF
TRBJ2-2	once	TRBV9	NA	TGTGCCAGCAGCGTAGGGGTAGCCATTAACACCGGGGAGCTGTTTTTT	CASSVGVAINTGELFF
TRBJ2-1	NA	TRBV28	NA	TGTGCCAGCAGTCCTTCACAATATTACAATGAGCAGTTCTTC	CASSPSQYYNEQFF
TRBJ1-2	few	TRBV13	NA	TGTGCCAGCAGCTTGGGGCAGGCAGCTAACTATGGCTACACCTTC	CASSLGQAANYGYTF
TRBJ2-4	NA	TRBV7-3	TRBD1	TGTGCCAGCAGCGCCACCGGGACAGGGGACATTCAGTACTTC	CASSATGTGDIQYF
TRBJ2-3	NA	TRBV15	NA	TGTGCCACCAGCAAGCGGGCCAGCACAGATACGCAGTATTTT	CATSKRASTDTQYF
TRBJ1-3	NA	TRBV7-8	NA	TGTGCCAGCAGCCATCAGGGGATAAGCTCTGGAAACACCATATATTTT	CASSHQGISSGNTIYF
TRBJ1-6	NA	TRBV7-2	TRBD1	TGTGCCAGCGGAGGGGACAGGGATAATTCACCCCTCCACTTT	CASGGDRDNSPLHF
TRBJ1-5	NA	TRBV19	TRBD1	TGTGCCAGTAGTCCCGGGACAGGAACTACAAATCAGCCCCAGCATTTT	CASSPGTGTTNQPQHF
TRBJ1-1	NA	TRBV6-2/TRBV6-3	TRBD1	TGTGCCAGCAGGCCTGGACAGGGATGGAGCACTGAAGCTTTCTTT	CASRPGQGWSTEAFF
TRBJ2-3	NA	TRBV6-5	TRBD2	TGTGCCAGCAGCCGACTAGCGGCTAGCACAGATACGCAGTATTTT	CASSRLAASTDTQYF
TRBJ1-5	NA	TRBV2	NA	TGTGCCAGCAGTGAAGGGGAGCGCCAGCATTTT	CASSEGERQHF
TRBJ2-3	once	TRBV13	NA	TGTGCCAGCAGCCAGGGGGCGGGAGCCACCCGGGATACGCAGTATTTT	CASSQGAGATRDTQYF
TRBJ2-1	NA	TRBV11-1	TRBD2	TGTGCCAGCGGCCCGGTCCTAGCGGGTCTTTACAATGAGCAGTTCTTC	CASGPVLAGLYNEQFF
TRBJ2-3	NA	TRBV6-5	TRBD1	TGTGCCAGCAGCCAGGGGGTCGGTGGGCAGTATTTT	CASSQGVGGQYF
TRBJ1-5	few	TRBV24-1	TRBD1	TGTGCCACCAGTGACTCCAGGTCCCGGGACAGCCCTTATAGCAATCAGCCCCAGCATTTT	CATSDSRSRDSPYSNQPQHF
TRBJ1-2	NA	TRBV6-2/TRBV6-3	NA	TGTGCCAGCAGTTACTCCCCGACAGACAACTATGGCTACACCTTC	CASSYSPTDNYGYTF
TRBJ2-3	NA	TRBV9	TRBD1	TGTGCCAGCAGCTCTTGGGACAGTAGCACAGATACGCAGTATTTT	CASSSWDSSTDTQYF
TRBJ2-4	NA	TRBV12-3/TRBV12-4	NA	TGTGCCAGCAGTCAAGCGGACGGAAACATTCAGTACTTC	CASSQADGNIQYF
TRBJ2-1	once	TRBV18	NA	TGTGCCAGCTCCCCCGATGGCGCGGGTGGGCAGTTCTTC	CASSPDGAGGQFF
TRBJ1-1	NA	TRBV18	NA	TGTGCCAGCTCACCACGGGACAAGGGCACTGAAGCTTTCTTT	CASSPRDKGTEAFF
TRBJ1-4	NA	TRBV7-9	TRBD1	TGTGCCAGCAGCCCTGGGGACAGATCTGCAACTAATGAAAAACTGTTTTTT	CASSPGDRSATNEKLFF
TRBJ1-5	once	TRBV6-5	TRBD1	TGTGCCAGCAGGTCGGGACAGGGGATTCAGCCCCAGCATTTT	CASRSGQGIQPQHF
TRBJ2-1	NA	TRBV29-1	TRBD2	TGCAGCGTCGCCGGGGGGGGGAAAGGGAACAATGAGCAGTTCTTC	CSVAGGGKGNNEQFF
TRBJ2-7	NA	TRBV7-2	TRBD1	TGTGCCAGCAGCCGTTGGGGGAGACAGGGAAACCCCTACGAGCAGTACTTC	CASSRWGRQGNPYEQYF
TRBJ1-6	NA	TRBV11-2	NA	TGTGCCAGCAGCCCAGGACAGTCCCCCCCTTATTCACCCCTCCACTTT	CASSPGQSPPYSPLHF
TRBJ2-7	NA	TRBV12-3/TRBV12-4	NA	TGTGCCAGCAGTTTATGGACAGCAGGCGAGCAGTACTTC	CASSLWTAGEQYF
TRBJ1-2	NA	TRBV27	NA	TGTGCCAGCAGTTTAGCCTTCGACAGAAATAACTATGGCTACACCTTC	CASSLAFDRNNYGYTF
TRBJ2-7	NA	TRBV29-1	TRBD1	TGCAGCGTTGTAGGACAGGGGTTCGACGAGCAGTACTTC	CSVVGQGFDEQYF